This TCR beta chain was profiled in a study of blood T cell repertoires in COVID-19. On the study more broadly: The United States, Italy and Spain supplied acute and convalescent COVID-19 samples.

Assay: immunoSEQ multiplex PCR; the TCRdb copy retains only in-frame clones and omits some. The repertoire holds about 99,000 clones, with roughly four fifths as singletons. V gave up 5 bases and J gave up 8 bases; unmatched junction bases: 7. The CDR3 is made up of 14 amino acids. Germline V gene lookup returns CDR1 MDHEN and CDR2 SYDVKM. The origin of this receptor is a woman aged 80 or older with active or convalescent COVID-19. V usage is TRBV28 and J usage is TRBJ1-2, with 11 bases fitting TRBD1. Sequencing input: peripheral blood. The CDR3 DNA is TGTGCCAGCAGTCCGCCGGGACAGGGGGGAGGCTACACCTTC. Its protein is CASSPPGQGGGYTF.